These 19 T cell receptor beta chains were all obtained from the same sample, sequenced in a study of regulatory T cells in long-lasting Graves disease (dated by TCRdb to the early 2020s). Libraries were constructed by multiplex PCR. The reads were generated on an Illumina HiSeq 4000. iRepertoire HTBI primers and Arm-PCR amplification of CDR3 regions were used to construct TCR beta libraries. Starting from the raw public reads, TCRdb applied fastp trimming at Q25, assembled clones with MiXCR and retained in-frame beta chains. Rows merge per CDR3 protein into single entries with the most common DNA and genes. A total of around 360,000 distinct CDR3 sequences appear in this sample, 15% to 20% of them only once. The ten largest clones capture around 21% of the sample. The sample's time point, from its label and the paper: newly diagnosed GD, antithyroid drugs for less than 3 months. For both TCR sequencing and RNA sequencing, RNA was extracted from PBMCs in TRIzol.

These data are also associated with another study on T cells in Graves' hyperthyroidism and ophthalmopathy.

The starting material was peripheral blood mononuclear cells (PBMCs), obtained at new diagnosis, from a patient treated with antithyroid drugs. These receptors all come from a woman between 18 and 29 years old with Graves disease. Donor details come from another sample of the same person, matched by shared clones.

To note about this clonotype: One end of the junction does not line up with germline, which may come from a read error. The rearrangement joins TRBV3-1 to TRBJ2-3, with TRBD2 as a possible D gene (6 bases). This CDR3 spans 14 amino acids. Germline CDR1 is LGHDT and CDR2 is YNNKEL (reference sequence). This CDR3 is CASSLAGTGDTQYF. The CDR3 DNA sequence: TGTGCCAGCAGCCTCGCCGGGACTGGGGATACGCAGTATTTC.

This clonotype was counted at least ten times. The V and J genes are TRBV7-9 and TRBJ2-7, with D hard to call. This CDR3 contains 12 residues. Germline lookup yields CDR1 SEHNR and CDR2 FQNEAQ (reference sequence). The germline V and J ends were trimmed by 3 bases and 3 bases, with 6 bases remaining between them. The DNA of the CDR3 is TGTGCCAGCAGCTTCCACAGCTACGAGCAGTACTTC. Protein: CASSFHSYEQYF.

This clonotype was found many times. This CDR3 reads CSASGGALNTQYF. DNA for the CDR3: TGCAGTGCTAGCGGGGGGGCCTTGAATACGCAGTATTTT. The rearrangement links TRBV20-1 to TRBJ2-3; 8 nucleotides match TRBD2. Germline trimming cut 3 bases from V and 7 bases from J; bases unmatched to any gene: 6. CDR1 is DFQATT, CDR2 SNEGSKA, per germline (reference sequence). This CDR3 has 13 residues.

This sequence joins TRBV7-3 and TRBJ2-3; D gene unclear. V lost 4 bases, J lost 5 bases, and 16 bases lay in between. CDR3 length: 15 amino acids. Germline V gives CDR1 SGHTA, CDR2 FQGTGA. In DNA, the CDR3 is TGTGCCAGCAGCTCAAATGGACGACCCGTAGATACGCAGTATTTT. Translated, it gives CASSSNGRPVDTQYF.

This clonotype was counted at least ten times. The chain combines TRBV30 with TRBJ1-1; 7 positions match TRBD1. Germline lookup yields CDR1 GTSNPN and CDR2 SVGIG (reference sequence). The V segment lost 8 bases and the J segment 4 bases; nucleotides outside the gene matches: 7. The CDR3 spans 12 residues. Here the CDR3 reads CATFRGGTEAFF. CDR3 sequence (DNA): TGTGCCACATTCAGGGGGGGCACTGAAGCTTTCTTT. The full variable domain, completed using reference TRBV30 and TRBJ1-1, is SQTIHQWPATLVQPVGSPLSLECTVEGTSNPNLYWYRQAAGRGLQLLFYSVGIGQISSEVPQNLSASRPQDRQFILSSKKLLLSDSGFYLCATFRGGTEAFFGQGTRLTVV.

This clonotype was seen ten or more times. The rearrangement uses TRBV4-2 and TRBJ1-6; tentative D call: TRBD1 (6 bases). The CDR3 is 16 residues long. CDR1 and CDR2 from the germline V gene are LGHNA and YNFKEQ. With 2 bases removed from V and 7 bases from J, the gap between germline ends came to 15 bases. CDR3 in amino acids: CASSQHTDRQNSPLHF. The CDR3 DNA reads TGTGCCAGCAGCCAACACACGGACAGACAGAATTCACCCCTCCACTTT.

CDR3 amino acids: CASSPQVWNEQFF. The CDR3 DNA is TGTGCCAGCTCGCCTCAGGTGTGGAATGAGCAGTTCTTC. This chain connects TRBV18 to TRBJ2-1; D is unresolved. V dropped 6 bases and J dropped 7 bases, with 13 bases sitting between them. Germline values: CDR1 KGHSH, CDR2 LQKENI. The CDR3 runs 13 residues.

This clonotype occurred a few times. This chain joins TRBV25-1 and TRBJ1-1; no clear D. Trimming removed 8 bases from V and 1 base from J, with 5 bases in between. The CDR3 is 11 residues long. Germline V lookup: CDR1 MGHDK, CDR2 SYGVNS. The CDR3 nucleotides are TGTGCCAGCTTAGAGAACACTGAAGCTTTCTTT. Its translation: CASLENTEAFF.

This clonotype has more than one count but fewer than ten. CDR3 sequence reads: CASSFILPGRNYEQYF. CDR3 nucleotide sequence: TGTGCCAGCAGTTTCATCTTACCGGGGAGAAATTACGAGCAGTACTTC. This chain uses TRBV28 with TRBJ2-7, with D maybe TRBD2 (5 bases). V was cut by 3 bases and J by 4 bases, with 19 bases left in between. From germline, CDR1 is MDHEN and CDR2 SYDVKM. This CDR3 region has 16 residues.

This chain links TRBV19 with TRBJ1-1, with D perhaps matching TRBD1 (5 bases). V gave up 3 bases and J gave up 4 bases, with 9 bases separating them. This CDR3 has 13 residues. CDR1 is LNHDA, CDR2 SQIVND, per germline (reference sequence). The CDR3 DNA sequence: TGTGCCAGTAGTATGGGGGGGGGCACTGAAGCTTTCTTT. It translates to CASSMGGGTEAFF.

This clonotype was seen many times. This sequence joins TRBV2 and TRBJ2-5; no clear D gene. The V gene's germline CDR1 is SNHLY and CDR2 FYNNEI. The CDR3 loop spans 10 amino acids. V dropped 7 bases and J dropped 4 bases, with 4 bases sitting between them. The CDR3 reads CASTLETQYF. The CDR3 bases are TGTGCCAGCACCTTAGAGACCCAGTACTTC. Full variable domain (remainder filled in from reference TRBV2 and TRBJ2-5): EPEVTQTPSHQVTQMGQEVILRCVPISNHLYFYWYRQILGQKVEFLVSFYNNEISEKSEIFDDQFSVERPDGSNFTLKIRSTKLEDSAMYFCASTLETQYFGPGTRLLVL.

This clonotype has only a few counts. V gene TRBV5-1 combines with J gene TRBJ1-4; D is unresolved. The germline V gene encodes CDR1 SGHRS and CDR2 YFSETQ. With 3 bases removed from V and 5 bases from J, the gap between germline ends came to 11 bases. The CDR3 is 14 residues long. CDR3 nucleotides: TGCGCCAGCAGCTCAGCGGCGGCGAATGAAAAACTGTTTTTT. This encodes CASSSAAANEKLFF.

This clonotype was observed a few times. The V and J genes are TRBV29-1 and TRBJ2-7; the match to TRBD1 covers 8 bases. V dropped 2 bases and J dropped 3; count of bases not matched to a gene: 12. The germline gives CDR1 SQVTM, CDR2 ANQGSEA. The CDR3 length is 16 residues. CDR3 in DNA: TGCAGCGTTGAACCCCAAACCAGGGGGCGCGTCTACGAGCAGTACTTC. It codes for CSVEPQTRGRVYEQYF.

The chain links TRBV20-1 to TRBJ1-5, with D tentatively TRBD1 (5 bases). V gave up 5 bases and J gave up 7 bases, with 15 bases separating them. Germline CDR1 is DFQATT and CDR2 is SNEGSKA (reference sequence). The CDR3 is 13 residues long. In nucleotides, the CDR3 is TGCAGTGCTTCTCCATCGGGGGGACAGCCCCAGCATTTT. Translated, it gives CSASPSGGQPQHF.

This clonotype was picked up many times. The V and J genes are TRBV3-1 and TRBJ2-2, with D uncertain. The V end lost 8 bases, the J end lost 5 bases, and 6 bases lay between the germline ends. The CDR3 is made up of 11 amino acids. Per germline, CDR1 LGHDT and CDR2 YNNKEL (reference sequence). The CDR3 DNA follows: TGTGCCAGCGGGGTGACCGGGGAGCTGTTTTTT. It codes for CASGVTGELFF. The whole variable domain, filled in from reference TRBV3-1 and TRBJ2-2, reads DTAVSQTPKYLVTQMGNDKSIKCEQNLGHDTMYWYKQDSKKFLKIMFSYNNKELIINETVPNRFSPKSPDKAHLNLHINSLELGDSAVYFCASGVTGELFFGEGSRLTVL.

CDR3 coding DNA: TGTGCCAGCAGTTTATCCCGGAGCTATGAGCAGTTCTTC. Translating it yields CASSLSRSYEQFF. The chain joins TRBV27 to TRBJ2-1, with D unresolved. The CDR3 is 13 amino acids. Trimming shortened V by 0 bases and J by 8 bases, and 8 bases separated the two germline ends. The germline CDR1 and CDR2 sequences are MNHEY and SMNVEV (reference sequence).

This clonotype has ten or more counts. The gene calls are TRBV30 and TRBJ2-3; 8 bases are a match to TRBD1. There are 16 residues in the CDR3. The J segment lost 2 bases and the V segment lost 0 bases, leaving 7 bases of the junction unmatched. The V gene's germline CDR1 is GTSNPN and CDR2 SVGIG (reference sequence). The CDR3 protein is CAWSVTGTGDTDTQYF. In DNA form, the CDR3 reads TGTGCCTGGAGTGTAACCGGGACAGGAGACACAGATACGCAGTATTTT. The full variable domain, its missing parts supplied by reference TRBV30 and TRBJ2-3, is SQTIHQWPATLVQPVGSPLSLECTVEGTSNPNLYWYRQAAGRGLQLLFYSVGIGQISSEVPQNLSASRPQDRQFILSSKKLLLSDSGFYLCAWSVTGTGDTDTQYFGPGTRLTVL.

The rearrangement joins TRBV9 to TRBJ1-4; a weak D match, TRBD1 (6 bases). The CDR3 has 15 amino acids. Trimming took off 0 bases at V and 3 bases at J, with 9 bases between the two ends. The germline V gene encodes CDR1 SGDLS and CDR2 YYNGEE. Here the CDR3 reads CASSVVTGPNEKLFF. In DNA, the CDR3 is TGTGCCAGCAGCGTAGTGACAGGCCCTAATGAAAAACTGTTTTTT.

Notes on this clonotype: No conserved phenylalanine or tryptophan is present at the end of the CDR3, so a read error is the likely explanation. The J gene is TRBJ2-1, the V gene TRBV11-1; D ambiguous. Germline values: CDR1 SGHAT, CDR2 FQDESV (reference sequence). CDR3 length: 14 amino acids. V was cut by 4 bases and J by 5 bases, with 12 bases left in between. CDR3 protein: CASSSQSRDNEQFV. DNA for the CDR3: TGTGCCAGCAGCTCTCAGAGTAGGGACAATGAGCAGTTCGTC.